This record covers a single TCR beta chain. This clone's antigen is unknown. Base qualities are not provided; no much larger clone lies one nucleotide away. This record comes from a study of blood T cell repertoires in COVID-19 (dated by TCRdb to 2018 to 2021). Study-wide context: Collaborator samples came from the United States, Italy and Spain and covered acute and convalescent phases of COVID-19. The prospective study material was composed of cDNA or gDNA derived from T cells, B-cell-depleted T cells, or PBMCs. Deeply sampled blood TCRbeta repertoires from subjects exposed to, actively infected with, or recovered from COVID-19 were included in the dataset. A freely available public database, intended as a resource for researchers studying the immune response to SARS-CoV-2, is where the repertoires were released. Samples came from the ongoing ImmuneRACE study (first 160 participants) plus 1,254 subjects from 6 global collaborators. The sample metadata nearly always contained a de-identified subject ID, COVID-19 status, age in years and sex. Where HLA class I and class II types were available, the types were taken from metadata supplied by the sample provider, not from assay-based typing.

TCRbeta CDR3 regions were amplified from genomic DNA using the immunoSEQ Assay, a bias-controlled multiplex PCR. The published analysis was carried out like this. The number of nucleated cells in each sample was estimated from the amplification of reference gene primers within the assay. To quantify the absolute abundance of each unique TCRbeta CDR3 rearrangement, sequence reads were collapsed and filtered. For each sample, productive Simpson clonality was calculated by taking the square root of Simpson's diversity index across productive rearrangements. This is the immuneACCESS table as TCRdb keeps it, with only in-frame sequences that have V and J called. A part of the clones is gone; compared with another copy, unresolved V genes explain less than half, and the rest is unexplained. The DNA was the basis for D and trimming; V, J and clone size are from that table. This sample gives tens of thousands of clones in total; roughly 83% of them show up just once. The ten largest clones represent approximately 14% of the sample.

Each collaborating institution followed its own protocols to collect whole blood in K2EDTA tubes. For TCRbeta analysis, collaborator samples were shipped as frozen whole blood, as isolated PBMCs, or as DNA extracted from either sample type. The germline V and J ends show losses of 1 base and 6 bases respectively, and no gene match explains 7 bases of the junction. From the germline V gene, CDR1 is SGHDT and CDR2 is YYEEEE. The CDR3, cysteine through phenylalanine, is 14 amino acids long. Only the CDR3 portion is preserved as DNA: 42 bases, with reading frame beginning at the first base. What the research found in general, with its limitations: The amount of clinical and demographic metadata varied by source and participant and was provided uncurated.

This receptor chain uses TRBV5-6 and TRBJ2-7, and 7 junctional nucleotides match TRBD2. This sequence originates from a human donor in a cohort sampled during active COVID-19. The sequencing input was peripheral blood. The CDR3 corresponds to CASSLNLLASEQYF. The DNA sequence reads TGTGCCAGCAGCTTGAATTTACTAGCGTCCGAGCAGTACTTC. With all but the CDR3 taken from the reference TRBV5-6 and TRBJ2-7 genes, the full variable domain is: DAGVTQSPTHLIKTRGQQVTLRCSPKSGHDTVSWYQQALGQGPQFIFQYYEEEERQRGNFPDRFSGHQFPNYSSELNVNALLLGDSALYLCASSLNLLASEQYFGPGTRLTVT.